These 24 T cell receptor beta chains originate from one sample sequenced in a study of blood T cell repertoires in COVID-19. Measured with immunoSEQ multiplex PCR; TCRdb has only the in-frame clones, and not every one. Here the sample spans 200,000 or so clones, about 84% being singletons. Source material: peripheral blood. These receptors originate from a woman under 40 with acute or convalescent COVID-19.

This sequence joins TRBV28 and TRBJ2-7, with TRBD1 matching over 7 bases. This CDR3 is built from 14 residues. Looked up from germline, CDR1 is MDHEN and CDR2 is SYDVKM. V was clipped by 5 bases and J by 3 bases; unmatched bases: 7. The CDR3 sequence: CASSGDSRYYEQYF. The CDR3 DNA reads as TGTGCCAGCAGTGGGGACAGTCGCTACTACGAGCAGTACTTC.

In DNA form, the CDR3 reads TGTGCCAGCAGTTTTAAAAAACTGTTTTTT. Its translation: CASSFKKLFF. The V call is TRBV12-3 or TRBV12-4, the J call TRBJ1-4, with D unclear. The V end lost 3 bases, the J end lost 9 bases, and 2 bases lay between the germline ends. The length of the CDR3 is 10 residues.

The rearrangement uses TRBV19 and TRBJ2-6, with a weak D call TRBD1 (6 bases). CDR3 length: 17 residues. Trimming shortened V by 5 bases and J by 0 bases, and 14 bases separated the two germline ends. The germline V gene encodes CDR1 LNHDA and CDR2 SQIVND (reference sequence). The CDR3 sequence: CASSSPRQASGANVLTF. In DNA, the CDR3 is TGTGCCAGTAGTTCCCCTCGACAGGCCTCTGGGGCCAACGTCCTGACTTTC.

The CDR3 coding sequence is TGTGCCAGCAGTCCCAGCGGTGGCGGGGAGCTGTTTTTT. As protein: CASSPSGGGELFF. The chain carries TRBV27 and TRBJ2-2, with D perhaps matching TRBD2 (5 bases). This CDR3 comprises 13 residues. Per germline, CDR1 MNHEY and CDR2 SMNVEV (reference sequence). The ends were cut back, 5 bases at V and 7 bases at J, with 11 bases in the middle.

The chain carries TRBV5-1 and TRBJ2-1, with 9 bases aligning to TRBD1. The germline V gene encodes CDR1 SGHRS and CDR2 YFSETQ. This CDR3 is built from 15 residues. With V trimmed by 3 bases and J by 5 bases, 6 bases remained unmatched. This CDR3 reads CASSWTGTGNNEQFF. In DNA form, the CDR3 reads TGCGCCAGCAGCTGGACCGGGACAGGGAACAATGAGCAGTTCTTC.

CDR3 loop: CASSQGPRDTEAFF. CDR3 coding DNA: TGCGCCAGCAGCCAAGGGCCCCGGGACACTGAAGCTTTCTTT. The rearrangement uses TRBV4-3 and TRBJ1-1; D gene ambiguous. This CDR3 comprises 14 residues. CDR1 is LGHNA, CDR2 YSLEER, per germline. The ends were cut back, 1 base at V and 3 bases at J, with 9 bases in the middle.

The rearrangement joins TRBV6-5 to TRBJ1-1; 7 nucleotides line up with TRBD1. CDR3 length: 13 amino acids. J gave up 4 bases and V 8 bases, and 7 bases lay outside the gene matches. Per the germline V gene, CDR1 is MNHEY and CDR2 is SVGAGI. In DNA form, the CDR3 reads TGTGCCAGCTCCTCACAGGGGACCACTGAAGCTTTCTTT. Protein: CASSSQGTTEAFF.

This chain uses TRBV5-6 with TRBJ2-5, with D unclear. CDR1 is SGHDT and CDR2 is YYEEEE in the germline V gene. The CDR3 is made up of 14 amino acids. Deletions cut 0 bases from V and 5 bases from J, with 11 bases between. CDR3 region: CASSLDTRVETQYF. CDR3 coding DNA: TGTGCCAGCAGCTTGGACACCCGTGTGGAGACCCAGTACTTC.

The genes are TRBV7-6 and TRBJ2-5, with 9 bases that match TRBD2. The CDR3 length is 14 residues. The germline V gene encodes CDR1 SGHVS and CDR2 FNYEAQ. The ends lost 2 bases at V and 5 bases at J; junction bases unmatched: 3. The CDR3 DNA reads as TGTGCCAGCAGCTTATCAGCGGGGGGTGAGACCCAGTACTTC. Translated, it gives CASSLSAGGETQYF.

The chain employs TRBV30 and TRBJ1-2, with 7 bases that match TRBD1. Trimming cost V 3 bases and J 0 bases; bases outside gene matches: 19. The CDR3 length is 19 residues. The germline CDR1 and CDR2 sequences are GTSNPN and SVGIG (reference sequence). In nucleotides, the CDR3 is TGTGCCTGGAGCTCCGAGGTCGTGACAGGGCCGATCTCTAACTATGGCTACACCTTC. Residues: CAWSSEVVTGPISNYGYTF.

Comments on this clone: This may arise from a read error, as a much more abundant clone is one base away. The chain combines TRBV6-2 or TRBV6-3 with TRBJ2-7; D is possibly TRBD1 (6 bases). Trimming took off 2 bases at V and 2 bases at J, with 7 bases between the two ends. Per the germline V gene, CDR1 is MNHEY and CDR2 is SVGEGT. CDR3 length: 13 residues. This CDR3 reads CASSYRDTYEQYF. The CDR3, as DNA: TGTGCCAGCAGTTACCGGGACACCTACGAGCAGTACTTC.

This clone was seen a single time. This chain links TRBV7-9 with TRBJ1-2; 7 bases are shared with TRBD1. The germline V gene encodes CDR1 SEHNR and CDR2 FQNEAQ (reference sequence). The CDR3 is 18 residues long. The J segment lost 4 bases and the V segment lost 1 base, leaving 15 bases of the junction unmatched. The CDR3: CASSLGILGTAHSYGYTF. The CDR3 DNA is TGTGCCAGCAGCTTAGGAATACTCGGGACAGCTCACTCCTATGGCTACACCTTC.

This chain links TRBV4-2 with TRBJ1-4; 7 bases map to TRBD1. Germline values: CDR1 LGHNA, CDR2 YNFKEQ. V shed 3 bases and J 8 bases; nucleotides not matched to a gene: 9. The CDR3 sequence is 15 residues long. The CDR3 DNA reads TGTGCCAGCAGCCATTCATCAGGGACAGAAGAAAAACTGTTTTTT. It codes for CASSHSSGTEEKLFF.

This clone has just a few counts. The V call is TRBV5-4, the J call TRBJ2-5; tentative D call: TRBD1 (6 bases). The V end was cut by 6 bases, the J end by 3 bases, with 12 bases between. Germline CDR1 SGHNT, CDR2 YYREEE (reference sequence). The CDR3 length is 13 residues. The CDR3 region has the DNA TGTGCCAGCAACCAGCCAGGGGAAGAGACCCAGTACTTC. Its protein product is CASNQPGEETQYF.

The CDR3, as DNA: TGCGCCAGCAGTGGAGGGTCGGTTGGTGAAAAACTGTTTTTT. It yields the protein CASSGGSVGEKLFF. The V gene is TRBV5-1, the J gene TRBJ1-4, with D unclear. Trimming left V 5 bases short and J 7 bases short, with 15 bases between. CDR3 length equals 14 residues. Germline CDR1 and CDR2: SGHRS and YFSETQ.

The CDR3 reads CASSLYNEQFF. CDR3 nucleotides: TGTGCCAGCAGCCTATACAATGAGCAGTTCTTC. This rearrangement joins TRBV3-1 (or the pseudogene TRBV3-2) to TRBJ2-1; no clear D gene. CDR3 length: 11 residues. Germline loops: CDR1 LGHDT, CDR2 YNNKEL (reference sequence). V lost 4 bases to trimming and J lost 4 bases, with 2 bases between them.

The CDR3 region is CASSPTGTGNSPLHF. CDR3 DNA sequence: TGTGCCAGCAGCCCAACCGGGACAGGGAATTCACCCCTCCACTTT. The rearrangement joins TRBV4-2 to TRBJ1-6; 9 bases agree with TRBD1. Per germline, CDR1 LGHNA and CDR2 YNFKEQ. J gave up 7 bases and V 4 bases, and 5 bases lay outside the gene matches. The CDR3 totals 15 residues.

In its sample, this clone was seen a few times. J is TRBJ1-1 and V is TRBV13, with a tentative D call TRBD1 (5 bases). Trimming removed 5 bases at V and 3 bases at J, with 10 bases between. Germline values: CDR1 PRHDT, CDR2 FYEKMQ (reference sequence). This CDR3 is built from 13 residues. The CDR3 reads CASSPAGDTEAFF. CDR3 nucleotides: TGTGCCAGCAGCCCTGCGGGGGACACTGAAGCTTTCTTT.

The CDR3: CAVGRGPYGYTF. As DNA, the CDR3 is TGTGCCGTAGGGAGGGGACCCTATGGCTACACCTTC. The V gene is TRBV6-5, the J gene TRBJ1-2; TRBD1 might be the D (5 bases). The germline CDR1 and CDR2 sequences are MNHEY and SVGAGI. This CDR3 has 12 residues. The V and J ends lost 11 bases and 4 bases respectively, with 14 bases between them.

The V and J genes are TRBV18 and TRBJ2-3, with 7 bases fitting TRBD2. This CDR3 region has 15 residues. The germline CDR1 and CDR2 sequences are KGHSH and LQKENI. J was trimmed by 2 bases and V by 1 base; bases with no gene match: 3. The DNA for the CDR3 is TGTGCCAGCTCACCACAAGCGGGGACCACAGATACGCAGTATTTT. It encodes CASSPQAGTTDTQYF.

This chain connects TRBV5-1 to TRBJ2-1; TRBD1 aligns across 9 bases. Germline values: CDR1 SGHRS, CDR2 YFSETQ. After removal of 0 bases from V and 6 bases from J, the junction contained 7 bases not matched to a gene. CDR3 length: 16 residues. Here the CDR3 reads CASSLESGQGPNEQFF. DNA for the CDR3: TGCGCCAGCAGCTTGGAGTCGGGACAGGGCCCCAATGAGCAGTTCTTC.

V usage is TRBV7-9 and J usage is TRBJ2-3; D call uncertain. The CDR3 contains 15 residues. Per germline, CDR1 SEHNR and CDR2 FQNEAQ (reference sequence). V lost 2 bases and J 5 bases, leaving 14 bases between the germline ends. Here the CDR3 reads CASSLRRSKQDTQYF. CDR3 DNA sequence: TGTGCCAGCAGCTTACGTCGCTCCAAGCAAGATACGCAGTATTTT.

This clone was counted between two and nine times. The chain couples TRBV29-1 to TRBJ1-6; 7 nucleotides match TRBD1. Trimming took 7 bases from V and 8 from J; bases not matched to a gene: 5. This CDR3 has 12 amino acids. Germline values: CDR1 SQVTM, CDR2 ANQGSEA. The CDR3 nucleotides read TGCAGCGGAGGGGACAGAGATTCACCCCTCCACTTT. The encoded protein is CSGGDRDSPLHF.

The chain couples TRBV6-4 to TRBJ2-1, with TRBD2 matching 11 bases. Germline V lookup: CDR1 MRHNA, CDR2 SNTAGT. The CDR3 is 15 amino acids. The V gene end was trimmed by 8 bases and the J gene end by 8 bases; junction bases not matched to a gene: 11. The CDR3 DNA sequence: TGTGCCAGCGGAGATAGCGGGGGGGCGGTAGATGAGCAGTTCTTC. It specifies CASGDSGGAVDEQFF.